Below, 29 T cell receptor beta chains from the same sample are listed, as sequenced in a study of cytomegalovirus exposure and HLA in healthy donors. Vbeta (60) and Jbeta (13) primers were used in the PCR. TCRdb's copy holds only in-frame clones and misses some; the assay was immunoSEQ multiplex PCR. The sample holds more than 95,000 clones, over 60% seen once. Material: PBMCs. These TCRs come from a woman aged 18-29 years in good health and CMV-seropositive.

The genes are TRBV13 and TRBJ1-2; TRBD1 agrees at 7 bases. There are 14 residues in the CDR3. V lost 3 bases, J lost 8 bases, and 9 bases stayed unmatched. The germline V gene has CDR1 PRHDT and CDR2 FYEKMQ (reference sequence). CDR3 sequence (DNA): TGTGCCAGCAGCTTTAGAGGGGGCGCGGTAGGCTACACCTTC. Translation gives CASSFRGGAVGYTF.

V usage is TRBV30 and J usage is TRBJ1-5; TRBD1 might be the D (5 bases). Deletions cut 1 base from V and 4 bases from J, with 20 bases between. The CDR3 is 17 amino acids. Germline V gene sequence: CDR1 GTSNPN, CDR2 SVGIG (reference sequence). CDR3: CAWSAHGRQDINQPQHF. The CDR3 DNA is TGTGCCTGGAGTGCTCACGGCCGGCAGGACATTAATCAGCCCCAGCATTTT.

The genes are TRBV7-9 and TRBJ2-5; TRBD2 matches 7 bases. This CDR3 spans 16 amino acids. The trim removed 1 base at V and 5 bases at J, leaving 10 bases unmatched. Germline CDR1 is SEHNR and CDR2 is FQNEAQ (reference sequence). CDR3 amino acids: CASSLGPSGKTETQYF. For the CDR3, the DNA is TGTGCCAGCAGCTTAGGTCCCAGCGGGAAAACCGAGACCCAGTACTTC.

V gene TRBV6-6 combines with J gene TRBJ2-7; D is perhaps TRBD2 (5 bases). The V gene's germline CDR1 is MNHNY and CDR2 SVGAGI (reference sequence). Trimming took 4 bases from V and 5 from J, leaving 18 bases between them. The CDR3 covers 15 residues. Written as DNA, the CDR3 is TGTGCCAGCAGTTTCGGGGATTCCCCCGGTGACGAGCAGTACTTC. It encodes CASSFGDSPGDEQYF.

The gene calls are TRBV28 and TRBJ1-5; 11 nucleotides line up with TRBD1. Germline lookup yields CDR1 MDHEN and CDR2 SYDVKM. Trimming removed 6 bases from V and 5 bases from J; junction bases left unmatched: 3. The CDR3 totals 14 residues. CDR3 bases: TGTGCCAGCAGCCGGACAGGGGGCGATCAGCCCCAGCATTTT. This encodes CASSRTGGDQPQHF.

The CDR3 DNA follows: TGTGCCAGCAGCTTGATCCAGGGCATCCCTGTTGGGAATGAGCAGTTCTTC. Its translation: CASSLIQGIPVGNEQFF. The chain uses TRBV5-6 and TRBJ2-1, with D perhaps matching TRBD1 (5 bases). Germline V CDR1 and CDR2: SGHDT, YYEEEE. The CDR3 covers 17 residues. Trimming cost V 1 base and J 7 bases, with 21 bases left between them.

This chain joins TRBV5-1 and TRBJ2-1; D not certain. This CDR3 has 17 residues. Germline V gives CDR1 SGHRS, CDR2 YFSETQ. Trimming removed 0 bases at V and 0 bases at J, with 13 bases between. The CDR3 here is CASSLGALKHSYNEQFF. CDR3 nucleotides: TGCGCCAGCAGCTTGGGTGCTTTGAAACACTCCTACAATGAGCAGTTCTTC. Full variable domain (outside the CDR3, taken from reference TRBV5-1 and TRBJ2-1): KAGVTQTPRYLIKTRGQQVTLSCSPISGHRSVSWYQQTPGQGLQFLFEYFSETQRNKGNFPGRFSGRQFSNSRSEMNVSTLELGDSALYLCASSLGALKHSYNEQFFGPGTRLTVL.

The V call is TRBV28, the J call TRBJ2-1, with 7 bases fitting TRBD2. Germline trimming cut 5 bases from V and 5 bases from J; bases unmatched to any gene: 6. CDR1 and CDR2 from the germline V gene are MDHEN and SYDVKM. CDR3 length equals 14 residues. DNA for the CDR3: TGTGCCAGCAGTAACCGGGACTATCACAATGAGCAGTTCTTC. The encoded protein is CASSNRDYHNEQFF.

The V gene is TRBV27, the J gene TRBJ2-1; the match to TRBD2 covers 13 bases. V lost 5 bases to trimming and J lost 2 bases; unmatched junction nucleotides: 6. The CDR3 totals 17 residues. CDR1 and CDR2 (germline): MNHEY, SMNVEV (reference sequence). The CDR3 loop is CASSNGTSGITYNEQFF. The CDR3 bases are TGTGCCAGCAGTAACGGGACTAGCGGGATCACCTACAATGAGCAGTTCTTC.

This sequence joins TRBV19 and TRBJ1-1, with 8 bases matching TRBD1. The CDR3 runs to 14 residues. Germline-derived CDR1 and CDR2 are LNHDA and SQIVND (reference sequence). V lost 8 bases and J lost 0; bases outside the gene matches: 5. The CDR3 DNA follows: TGTGCCAGTTCATCGACAGGGGTGAACACTGAAGCTTTCTTT. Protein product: CASSSTGVNTEAFF.

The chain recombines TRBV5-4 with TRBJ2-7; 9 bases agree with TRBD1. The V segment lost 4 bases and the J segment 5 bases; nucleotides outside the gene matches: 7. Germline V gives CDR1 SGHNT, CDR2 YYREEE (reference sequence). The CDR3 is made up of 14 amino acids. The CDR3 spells CASSLGTGQDEQYF. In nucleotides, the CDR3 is TGTGCCAGCAGCCTTGGGACAGGGCAGGACGAGCAGTACTTC.

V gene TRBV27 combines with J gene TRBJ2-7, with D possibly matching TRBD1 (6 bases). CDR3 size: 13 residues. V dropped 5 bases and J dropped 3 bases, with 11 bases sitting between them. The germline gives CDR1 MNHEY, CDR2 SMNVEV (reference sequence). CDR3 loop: CASSTNRDYEQYF. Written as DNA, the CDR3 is TGTGCCAGCAGTACCAACAGGGACTACGAGCAGTACTTC.

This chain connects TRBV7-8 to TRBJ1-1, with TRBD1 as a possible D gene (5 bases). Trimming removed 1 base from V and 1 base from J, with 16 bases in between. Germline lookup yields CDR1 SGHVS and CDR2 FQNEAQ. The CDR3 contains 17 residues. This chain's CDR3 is CASSLVVGPGKNTEAFF. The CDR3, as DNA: TGTGCCAGCAGCTTAGTTGTTGGTCCAGGGAAGAACACTGAAGCTTTCTTT.

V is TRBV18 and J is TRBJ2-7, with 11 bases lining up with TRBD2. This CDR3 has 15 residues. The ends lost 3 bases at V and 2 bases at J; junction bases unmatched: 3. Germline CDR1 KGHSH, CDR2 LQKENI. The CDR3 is CASSPASGRPYEQYF. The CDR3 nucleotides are TGTGCCAGCTCACCCGCTAGCGGGAGGCCCTACGAGCAGTACTTC.

CDR3 protein: CASSTTGGSTDTQYF. DNA of the CDR3: TGTGCCAGCAGCACGACAGGGGGTAGCACAGATACGCAGTATTTT. The chain links TRBV7-9 to TRBJ2-3; 9 bases align to TRBD1. Germline CDR1 SEHNR, CDR2 FQNEAQ (reference sequence). The CDR3 contains 15 residues. V dropped 5 bases and J dropped 0; count of bases not matched to a gene: 3.

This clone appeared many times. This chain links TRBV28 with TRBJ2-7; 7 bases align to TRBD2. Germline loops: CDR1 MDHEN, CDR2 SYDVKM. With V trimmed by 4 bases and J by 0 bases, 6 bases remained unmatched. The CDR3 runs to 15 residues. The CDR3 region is CASSSMGGSSYEQYF. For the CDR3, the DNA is TGTGCCAGCAGTTCCATGGGCGGGAGCTCCTACGAGCAGTACTTC.

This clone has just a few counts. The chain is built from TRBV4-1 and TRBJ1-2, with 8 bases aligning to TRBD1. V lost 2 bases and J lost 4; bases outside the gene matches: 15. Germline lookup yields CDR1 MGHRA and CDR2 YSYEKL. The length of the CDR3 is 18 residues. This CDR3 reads CASSQSPGQVGASYGYTF. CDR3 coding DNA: TGCGCCAGCAGCCAATCCCCGGGACAGGTTGGTGCTAGCTATGGCTACACCTTC.

The CDR3 region has the DNA TGTGCCAGCTCACCAAAAACCGGGGCTCTTGGAGGGAAGGGCACTGAAGCTTTCTTT. Amino acids: CASSPKTGALGGKGTEAFF. The gene calls are TRBV18 and TRBJ1-1; possible D gene TRBD1, 5 bases. Looked up from germline, CDR1 is KGHSH and CDR2 is LQKENI. The CDR3 is 19 residues long. V shed 2 bases and J shed 4 bases, with 26 bases lying between them.

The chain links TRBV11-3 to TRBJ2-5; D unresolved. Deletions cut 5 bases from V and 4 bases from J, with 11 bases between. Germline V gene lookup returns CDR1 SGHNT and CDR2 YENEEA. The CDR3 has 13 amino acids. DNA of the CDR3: TGTGCCAGCAGCCCTAGTAGTCTAGAGACCCAGTACTTC. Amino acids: CASSPSSLETQYF. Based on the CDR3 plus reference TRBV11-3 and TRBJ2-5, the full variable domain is EAGVVQSPRYKIIEKKQPVAFWCNPISGHNTLYWYLQNLGQGPELLIRYENEEAVDDSQLPKDRFSAERLKGVDSTLKIQPAELGDSAVYLCASSPSSLETQYFGPGTRLLVL.

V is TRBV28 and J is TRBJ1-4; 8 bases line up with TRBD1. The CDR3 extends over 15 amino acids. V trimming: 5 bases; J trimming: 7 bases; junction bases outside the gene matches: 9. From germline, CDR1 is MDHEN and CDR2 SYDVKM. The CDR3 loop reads CASSEQQGVGEKLFF. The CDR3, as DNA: TGTGCCAGCAGTGAGCAACAGGGGGTGGGTGAAAAACTGTTTTTT.

The CDR3 coding sequence is TGTGCCAGCAGTTACGCCTCTAGCGGGTATTACGAGCAGTACTTC. Translated: CASSYASSGYYEQYF. The chain uses TRBV6-5 and TRBJ2-7; TRBD2 agrees at 8 bases. Trimming took 2 bases from V and 4 from J; bases not matched to a gene: 7. CDR1 MNHEY and CDR2 SVGAGI come from the germline V gene. This CDR3 contains 15 residues.

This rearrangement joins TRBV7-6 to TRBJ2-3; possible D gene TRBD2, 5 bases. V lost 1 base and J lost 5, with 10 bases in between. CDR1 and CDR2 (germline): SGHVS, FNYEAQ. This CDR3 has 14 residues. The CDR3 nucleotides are TGTGCCAGCAGCTTAGACGTGGGAGTAGATACGCAGTATTTT. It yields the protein CASSLDVGVDTQYF.

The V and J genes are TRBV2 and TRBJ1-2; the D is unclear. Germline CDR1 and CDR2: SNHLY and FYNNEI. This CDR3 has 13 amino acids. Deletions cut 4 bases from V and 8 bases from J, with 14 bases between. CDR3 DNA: TGTGCCAGCAGTGTCGAGATAGTCCCAGGCTACACCTTC. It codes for CASSVEIVPGYTF.

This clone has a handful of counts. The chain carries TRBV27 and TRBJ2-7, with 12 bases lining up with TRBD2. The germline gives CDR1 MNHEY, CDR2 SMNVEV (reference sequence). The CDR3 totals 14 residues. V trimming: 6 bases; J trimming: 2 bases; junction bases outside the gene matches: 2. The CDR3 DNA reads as TGTGCCAGCAGGCTAGCGGGAGGGCCCTACGAGCAGTACTTC. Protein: CASRLAGGPYEQYF.

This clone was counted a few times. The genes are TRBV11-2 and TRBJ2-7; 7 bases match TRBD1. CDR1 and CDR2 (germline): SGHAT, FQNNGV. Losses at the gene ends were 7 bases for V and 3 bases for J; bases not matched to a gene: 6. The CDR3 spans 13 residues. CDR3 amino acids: CASTQGVGYEQYF. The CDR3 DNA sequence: TGTGCCAGCACCCAGGGGGTAGGCTACGAGCAGTACTTC.

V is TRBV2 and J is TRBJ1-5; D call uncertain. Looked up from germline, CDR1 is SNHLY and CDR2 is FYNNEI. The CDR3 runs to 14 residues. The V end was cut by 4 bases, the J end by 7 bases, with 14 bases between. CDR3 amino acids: CASSGGVGRQPQHF. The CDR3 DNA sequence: TGTGCCAGCAGTGGCGGGGTAGGGAGGCAGCCCCAGCATTTT.

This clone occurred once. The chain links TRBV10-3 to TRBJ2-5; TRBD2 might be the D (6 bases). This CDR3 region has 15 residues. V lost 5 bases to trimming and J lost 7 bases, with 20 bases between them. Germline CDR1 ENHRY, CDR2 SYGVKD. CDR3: CAISPGGGDLGTQYF. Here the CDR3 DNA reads TGTGCCATCAGTCCCGGTGGCGGGGACCTCGGGACCCAGTACTTC.

In DNA, the CDR3 is TGTGCCAGCAGTTTTACCTGGGCCACGTCCTACAATGAGCAGTTCTTC. It yields the protein CASSFTWATSYNEQFF. The rearrangement links TRBV27 to TRBJ2-1; no clear D. The ends were cut back, 3 bases at V and 1 base at J, with 13 bases in the middle. The CDR3 totals 16 residues. CDR1 is MNHEY and CDR2 is SMNVEV in the germline V gene (reference sequence).

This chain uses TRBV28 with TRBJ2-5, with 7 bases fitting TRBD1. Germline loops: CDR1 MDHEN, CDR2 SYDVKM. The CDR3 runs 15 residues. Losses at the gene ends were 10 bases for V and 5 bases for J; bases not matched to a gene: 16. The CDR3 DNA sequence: TGTGCCACCAACGGGCCAGGGGGAGTTTCGGAGACCCAGTACTTC. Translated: CATNGPGGVSETQYF. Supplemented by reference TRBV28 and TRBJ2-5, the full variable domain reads DVKVTQSSRYLVKRTGEKVFLECVQDMDHENMFWYRQDPGLGLRLIYFSYDVKMKEKGDIPEGYSVSREKKERFSLILESASTNQTSMYLCATNGPGGVSETQYFGPGTRLLVL.